This TCR beta chain was found in a study of beta chain features in type 1 diabetes. Expressed TCRB transcripts were sequenced because the entire RNA isolate underwent reverse transcription. Produced via immunoSEQ multiplex PCR; TCRdb's table is partial and in-frame only. Of about 240,000 clones listed, 25% to 30% are singletons. The study's findings and limits: A definitive answer on HLA type influencing TCRB rearrangement was not reached here.

Notes on this clone: No antigen is known for it.

The V and J ends lost 0 bases and 2 bases, in that order; junction bases with no gene match: 6. CDR3 length equals 17 residues. Germline assignment: CDR1 SGHRS and CDR2 YFSETQ. The receptor's source is a man aged 25 to 40 in good health. Sequences were obtained from central memory CD4+ T cells from blood. The V gene is TRBV5-1, the J gene TRBJ2-3; 10 bases line up with TRBD2. In DNA form, the CDR3 reads TGCGCCAGCAGCTTGGGGACCCTAGCGGGGGCCACAGATACGCAGTATTTT. Protein: CASSLGTLAGATDTQYF.